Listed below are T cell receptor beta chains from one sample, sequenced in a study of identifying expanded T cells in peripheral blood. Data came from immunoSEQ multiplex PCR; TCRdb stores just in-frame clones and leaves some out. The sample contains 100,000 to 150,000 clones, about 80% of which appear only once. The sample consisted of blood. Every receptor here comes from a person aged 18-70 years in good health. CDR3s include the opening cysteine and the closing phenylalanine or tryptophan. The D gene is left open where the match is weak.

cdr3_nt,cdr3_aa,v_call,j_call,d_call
TGTGCCAGCAGCCCGACCGGGTACCTCTACGAGCAGTACTTC,CASSPTGYLYEQYF,TRBV11-3,TRBJ2-7,-
TGTGCCAGCAGCTTAGTAGGAGGGGTAACTGAAGCTTTCTTT,CASSLVGGVTEAFF,TRBV7-9,TRBJ1-1,-
TGTGCCAGTAGAATCTTAAAACAACGGGAGCAGTACTTC,CASRILKQREQYF,TRBV2,TRBJ2-7,-
TGCGCCAGCGGAAATGTAATCACCCGGGGGAGCTATGGCTACACCTTC,CASGNVITRGSYGYTF,TRBV4-1,TRBJ1-2,-
TGTGCCAGCGTGAGGTCGGTCGGCACTGAAGCTTTCTTT,CASVRSVGTEAFF,TRBV2,TRBJ1-1,-
TGTGCCAGCAGCGCGCGGGACAGAAGTAACACTGAAGCTTTCTTT,CASSARDRSNTEAFF,TRBV7-3,TRBJ1-1,TRBD1
TGTGCCAGCAGCCCTACTAGCGGGGGTGGAAAGTTCTTC,CASSPTSGGGKFF,TRBV7-8,TRBJ2-1,TRBD2
TGTGCCAGCAGCCCGGGGGGACTACTGGGCTCTGGGGCCAACGTCCTGACTTTC,CASSPGGLLGSGANVLTF,TRBV13,TRBJ2-6,TRBD2
TGTGCCAGCAGCCGCCGAGCAGGGGGCGGTTACGAGCAGTACTTC,CASSRRAGGGYEQYF,TRBV6-5,TRBJ2-7,TRBD1
TGTGCCAGCAGCTCACCTCCGGCGGGCGACACTGAAGCTTTCTTT,CASSSPPAGDTEAFF,TRBV7-9,TRBJ1-1,-
TGCAGCGTTCGAGTGGTAGCGGGGGCAGCTTTCTTT,CSVRVVAGAAFF,TRBV29-1,TRBJ1-1,-
TGTGCCAGCAGCTTAGCAGGGCCGGGGAGTAATGAAAAACTGTTTTTT,CASSLAGPGSNEKLFF,TRBV7-9,TRBJ1-4,-
TGTGCCAGTAGTATAACCAACCCCTACGAGCAGTACTTC,CASSITNPYEQYF,TRBV19,TRBJ2-7,-
TGTGCCAGCTCACCCGGGCGGGACGGTGAAGCTTTCTTT,CASSPGRDGEAFF,TRBV18,TRBJ1-1,-
TGTGCCAGCAGCGTTTCCCTCGCGTATGGCTACACCTTC,CASSVSLAYGYTF,TRBV9,TRBJ1-2,-
TGCGCCAGCAGCCAGGGGACCCAGAGCACAGATACGCAGTATTTT,CASSQGTQSTDTQYF,TRBV4-1,TRBJ2-3,-
TGTGCTAGTGGTTCTATTAATCAGCCCCAGCATTTT,CASGSINQPQHF,TRBV12-5,TRBJ1-5,-
TGCGCCAGCAGCCAAGATTTTAGTCGAGGGGGGGGTTACAATGAGCAGTTCTTC,CASSQDFSRGGGYNEQFF,TRBV4-1,TRBJ2-1,-